A selection of T cell receptor beta chains follows, all from one sample in a study of T cell responses to AZD1222 COVID-19 vaccine. The method was immunoSEQ multiplex PCR; TCRdb's version includes in-frame clones alone and lacks a portion of them. The sample contains about 100,000 clones, 85% to 90% of which appear only once. Here the sequenced sample was peripheral blood, taken on day 0 of AZD1222 vaccination. The receptors come from an adult in good health. CDR3s include the opening cysteine and the closing phenylalanine or tryptophan. The order of the fields is CDR3 length, clone size, D gene, V gene, J gene, CDR3 DNA, CDR3 protein. D genes are given only for firm matches. Only some rows state a clone size, as once, few, many or a class for expanded clones.

length: 15
size: .
D: .
V: TRBV10-3
J: TRBJ2-6
DNA: TGTGCCATCAGTGACGGACAGTCTGGGGCCAACGTCCTGACTTTC
CDR3: CAISDGQSGANVLTF

length: 17
size: .
D: TRBD2
V: TRBV19
J: TRBJ2-7
DNA: TGTGCCAGTAGCGACTCCAATTTGGGACTAGCGGGAGGAGAGCAGTACTTC
CDR3: CASSDSNLGLAGGEQYF

length: 14
size: .
D: TRBD1
V: TRBV19
J: TRBJ2-4
DNA: TGTGCCAGTAGTCCCGGGACAGGGAGCAACATTCAGTACTTC
CDR3: CASSPGTGSNIQYF

length: 18
size: .
D: TRBD1
V: TRBV10-1
J: TRBJ1-4
DNA: TGCGCCAGTCCCACGCCGCCGGGACAGGGGGCTACGATCGAAAAACTGTTTTTT
CDR3: CASPTPPGQGATIEKLFF

length: 12
size: .
D: .
V: TRBV7-2
J: TRBJ2-7
DNA: TGTGCCAGCAGCGTCGGGTCATACGAGCAGTACTTC
CDR3: CASSVGSYEQYF

length: 18
size: .
D: TRBD2
V: TRBV6-2/TRBV6-3
J: TRBJ2-5
DNA: TGTGCCAGCAGTTACCTCCGCGGGAGGGCCGGCGGAGAAGAGACCCAGTACTTC
CDR3: CASSYLRGRAGGEETQYF

length: 15
size: few
D: .
V: TRBV30
J: TRBJ1-3
DNA: TGTGCCTGGAGTGGGACGGCGAGCTCTGGAAACACCATATATTTT
CDR3: CAWSGTASSGNTIYF

length: 14
size: .
D: TRBD2
V: TRBV19
J: TRBJ2-1
DNA: TGTGCCAGTAGTATAAGACTAGCGGGACATGAGCAGTTCTTC
CDR3: CASSIRLAGHEQFF

length: 13
size: .
D: .
V: TRBV27
J: TRBJ1-6
DNA: TGTGCCAGCAGTTCAGGGCCGGATTCACCCCTCCACTTT
CDR3: CASSSGPDSPLHF

length: 11
size: .
D: .
V: TRBV7-8
J: TRBJ1-1
DNA: TGTGCCAGCAGCCCTCATCAGGAAGCTTTCTTT
CDR3: CASSPHQEAFF

length: 13
size: .
D: .
V: TRBV4-1
J: TRBJ1-3
DNA: TGCGCCAGCAGCCAAGACAGAAGAAACACCATATATTTT
CDR3: CASSQDRRNTIYF

length: 16
size: .
D: .
V: TRBV7-9
J: TRBJ2-1
DNA: TGTGCCAGCAGCTTAGGAAGCCTAGCTACTGGGAATGAGCAGTTCTTC
CDR3: CASSLGSLATGNEQFF

length: 14
size: .
D: TRBD1
V: TRBV24-1
J: TRBJ2-5
DNA: TGTGCCACCAGTGAGGGACAGGGGAGAGAGACCCAGTACTTC
CDR3: CATSEGQGRETQYF

length: 14
size: .
D: TRBD2
V: TRBV7-2
J: TRBJ2-3
DNA: TGTGCCAGCAGCCTGGGACTAGCGTCAGATACGCAGTATTTT
CDR3: CASSLGLASDTQYF

length: 14
size: .
D: .
V: TRBV6-5
J: TRBJ2-3
DNA: TGTGCCAGCAGGCCCCCCGGAGGGACAGATACGCAGTATTTT
CDR3: CASRPPGGTDTQYF

length: 16
size: .
D: .
V: TRBV28
J: TRBJ2-1
DNA: TGTGCCAGCAGTTCCCCCCAAGGTACCCTCTACAATGAGCAGTTCTTC
CDR3: CASSSPQGTLYNEQFF

length: 16
size: .
D: TRBD1
V: TRBV2
J: TRBJ1-1
DNA: TGTGCCAGCAGTGAAGCCGGGTTTGGACAGGTTTTACCAGCTTTCTTT
CDR3: CASSEAGFGQVLPAFF

length: 13
size: once
D: .
V: TRBV5-6
J: TRBJ2-3
DNA: TGTGCCAGCAGCTTGGCTAGCACAGATACGCAGTATTTT
CDR3: CASSLASTDTQYF

length: 13
size: few
D: .
V: TRBV28
J: TRBJ2-7
DNA: TGTGCCAGCAGTTTAGCGTCGGAAGACGAGCAGTACTTC
CDR3: CASSLASEDEQYF

length: 15
size: .
D: .
V: TRBV7-9
J: TRBJ2-7
DNA: TGTGCCAGCAGCTCTACGCGGGACAACGCCTACGAGCAGTACTTC
CDR3: CASSSTRDNAYEQYF

length: 14
size: .
D: .
V: TRBV5-1
J: TRBJ1-5
DNA: TGCGCCAGCAGCTTGGATGGAACCAATCAGCCCCAGCATTTT
CDR3: CASSLDGTNQPQHF

length: 15
size: .
D: .
V: TRBV6-1
J: TRBJ1-5
DNA: TGTGCCAGCAGTGAACATGGAAGTCGCAATCAGCCCCAGCATTTT
CDR3: CASSEHGSRNQPQHF

length: 14
size: .
D: .
V: TRBV30
J: TRBJ1-3
DNA: TGTGCCTGGAGGGGGTCAAGCTCTGGAAACACCATATATTTT
CDR3: CAWRGSSSGNTIYF

length: 15
size: .
D: TRBD2
V: TRBV7-6
J: TRBJ2-7
DNA: TGTGCCAGCAGCACCCGACTAGCGGACACCTACGAGCAGTACTTC
CDR3: CASSTRLADTYEQYF

length: 13
size: .
D: .
V: TRBV10-3
J: TRBJ1-1
DNA: TGTGCCATCAAATCAGTGAAGCTAGACGGAGCTTTCTTT
CDR3: CAIKSVKLDGAFF

length: 14
size: .
D: TRBD2
V: TRBV6-5
J: TRBJ2-7
DNA: TGTGCCAGCAGTTTAGCGGGTACAGGAGGCGAGCAGTACTTC
CDR3: CASSLAGTGGEQYF

length: 14
size: .
D: .
V: TRBV28
J: TRBJ1-1
DNA: TGTGCCAGCAGTTCCAGACAGGTGAACACTGAAGCTTTCTTT
CDR3: CASSSRQVNTEAFF

length: 14
size: .
D: .
V: TRBV9
J: TRBJ1-4
DNA: TGTGCCAGCAGCACCCAGGGTCCGGATGAAAAACTGTTTTTT
CDR3: CASSTQGPDEKLFF

length: 15
size: .
D: TRBD1
V: TRBV6-1
J: TRBJ2-7
DNA: TGTGCCAGCAGTCTAGACACGGACAGGGAAGGCGAGCAGTACTTC
CDR3: CASSLDTDREGEQYF

length: 14
size: few
D: .
V: TRBV5-6
J: TRBJ1-2
DNA: TGTGCCAGCAGCCCGGGACTGTTGAACTATGGCTACACCTTC
CDR3: CASSPGLLNYGYTF

length: 14
size: .
D: TRBD2
V: TRBV30
J: TRBJ2-3
DNA: TGTGCCTGGATAGCAGCGGGAGGTGCAGATACGCAGTATTTT
CDR3: CAWIAAGGADTQYF

length: 15
size: .
D: TRBD1
V: TRBV4-2
J: TRBJ1-4
DNA: TGTGCCAGCAGCCGACTTGATGGGGACAGTGAAAAACTGTTTTTT
CDR3: CASSRLDGDSEKLFF

length: 17
size: .
D: .
V: TRBV24-1
J: TRBJ2-1
DNA: TGTGCCACCAGTGATTTGCCCGGAAAGGCGTCCTACAATGAGCAGTTCTTC
CDR3: CATSDLPGKASYNEQFF

length: 14
size: .
D: .
V: TRBV30
J: TRBJ2-7
DNA: TGTGCCTGGACCGGAGGGGCAGGCGCCTACGAGCAGTACTTC
CDR3: CAWTGGAGAYEQYF

length: 14
size: .
D: .
V: TRBV30
J: TRBJ2-1
DNA: TGTGCCTGGAGTCAACCAGGGCGAGACAATGAGCAGTTCTTC
CDR3: CAWSQPGRDNEQFF

length: 14
size: .
D: TRBD1
V: TRBV6-5
J: TRBJ1-1
DNA: TGTGCCAGCAGTCAGAGACAGGGCCGAGGTGGGGCTTTCTTT
CDR3: CASSQRQGRGGAFF

length: 16
size: .
D: TRBD1
V: TRBV4-1
J: TRBJ1-4
DNA: TGCGCCAGCAGCCAACGATCGACAGGGGTAAATGAAAAACTGTTTTTT
CDR3: CASSQRSTGVNEKLFF

length: 12
size: .
D: .
V: TRBV28
J: TRBJ2-3
DNA: TGTGCCAGCCAGGTACTCAGAGATACGCAGTATTTT
CDR3: CASQVLRDTQYF

length: 18
size: .
D: .
V: TRBV19
J: TRBJ1-2
DNA: TGTGCCAGTAGAATATCTACCCTGCCCGGGACCCTCGGACGAGGCTACACCTTC
CDR3: CASRISTLPGTLGRGYTF

length: 12
size: .
D: .
V: TRBV6-5
J: TRBJ2-3
DNA: TGTGCCAGCAGTTCTAGCACGAATACGCAGTATTTT
CDR3: CASSSSTNTQYF

length: 16
size: .
D: .
V: TRBV2
J: TRBJ2-5
DNA: TGTGCCAGCAGTGAAGAGGGGGGCGCGAGGCAAGAGACCCAGTACTTC
CDR3: CASSEEGGARQETQYF

length: 12
size: once
D: .
V: TRBV6-5
J: TRBJ1-1
DNA: TGTGCCAGCTCGGCAGTTGACACTGAAGCTTTCTTT
CDR3: CASSAVDTEAFF

length: 11
size: .
D: .
V: TRBV2
J: TRBJ2-3
DNA: TGTGCCAGCAGGATGGGAGATACGCAGTATTTT
CDR3: CASRMGDTQYF

length: 12
size: .
D: .
V: TRBV30
J: TRBJ1-2
DNA: TGTGCCTGGAGGAGGGTCGACTATGGCTACACCTTC
CDR3: CAWRRVDYGYTF

length: 17
size: .
D: TRBD2
V: TRBV28
J: TRBJ2-7
DNA: TGTGCCAGCAGTTTAACCTTGCCGACTAGCGGGTATCACGAGCAGTACTTC
CDR3: CASSLTLPTSGYHEQYF

length: 19
size: .
D: .
V: TRBV24-1
J: TRBJ2-5
DNA: TGTGCCACCAGTGACTTTAATTCTCGGCCCGGGACTCCTTCCCGGACCCAGTACTTC
CDR3: CATSDFNSRPGTPSRTQYF

length: 15
size: .
D: TRBD1
V: TRBV2
J: TRBJ1-2
DNA: TGTGCCAGCAGTGCAGGGGGGCCGACAGCCTATGGCTACACCTTC
CDR3: CASSAGGPTAYGYTF

length: 16
size: once
D: TRBD1
V: TRBV2
J: TRBJ1-5
DNA: TGTGCCAGCAGTTTGGACAGGAGCTATAGCAATCAGCCCCAGCATTTT
CDR3: CASSLDRSYSNQPQHF

length: 14
size: .
D: TRBD1
V: TRBV5-1
J: TRBJ2-7
DNA: TGCGCCAGCAGCGTCAACAGGGGGTTATACGAGCAGTACTTC
CDR3: CASSVNRGLYEQYF

length: 16
size: .
D: TRBD1
V: TRBV15
J: TRBJ1-2
DNA: TGTGCCACCAGCAGAGTGAGGACAGGAGCTAACTATGGCTACACCTTC
CDR3: CATSRVRTGANYGYTF

length: 15
size: once
D: .
V: TRBV9
J: TRBJ1-3
DNA: TGTGCCAGCACAGTCGAACAGCAACCTGGAAACACCATATATTTT
CDR3: CASTVEQQPGNTIYF

length: 16
size: .
D: TRBD1
V: TRBV6-2/TRBV6-3
J: TRBJ1-2
DNA: TGTGCCAGCAGTACGCTGACAGGGGTACCTAACTATGGCTACACCTTC
CDR3: CASSTLTGVPNYGYTF

length: 13
size: .
D: .
V: TRBV4-3
J: TRBJ1-2
DNA: TGCGCCACCCCCGACCGGGAACATTTAGGCTACACCTTC
CDR3: CATPDREHLGYTF

length: 13
size: .
D: .
V: TRBV4-1
J: TRBJ2-1
DNA: TGCGCCAGCAGCCAAGATGGTTTCAATGAGCAGTTCTTC
CDR3: CASSQDGFNEQFF